This record concerns one T cell receptor beta chain sequence. Sequencing was performed with immunoSEQ multiplex PCR; in TCRdb, only in-frame clones are kept and a portion is missing. The data hold approximately 130,000 clones, with roughly 97% observed a single time. This entry is derived from a study of T cell changes during pregnancy in multiple sclerosis. Specimen: peripheral blood, collected after pregnancy. The TCR sequence derives from a female donor with multiple sclerosis, enrolled in a pregnancy study.

The chain's CDR3 is CASSVGISAALIVRELFF. The CDR3 DNA reads TGTGCCAGCAGCGTAGGCATTAGCGCGGCCCTTATAGTTCGGGAGCTGTTTTTT. The chain carries TRBV9 and TRBJ2-2; D possibly corresponds to TRBD2 (5 bases). Trimming stripped 0 bases from V and 9 bases from J, with 24 bases between. CDR1 and CDR2 from the germline V gene are SGDLS and YYNGEE. The CDR3 loop spans 18 amino acids.